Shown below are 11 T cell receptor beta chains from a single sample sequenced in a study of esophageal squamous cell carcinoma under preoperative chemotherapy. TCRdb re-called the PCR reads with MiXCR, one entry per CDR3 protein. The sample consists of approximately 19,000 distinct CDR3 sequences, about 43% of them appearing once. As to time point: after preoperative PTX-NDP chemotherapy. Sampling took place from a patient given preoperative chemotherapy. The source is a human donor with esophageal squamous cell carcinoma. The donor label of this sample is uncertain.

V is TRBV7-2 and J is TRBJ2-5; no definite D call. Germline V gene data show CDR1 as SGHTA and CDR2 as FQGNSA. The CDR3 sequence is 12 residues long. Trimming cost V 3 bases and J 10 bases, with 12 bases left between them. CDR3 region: CASSFPDGSQYF. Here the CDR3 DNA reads TGTGCCAGCAGCTTTCCGGATGGAAGCCAGTACTTC.

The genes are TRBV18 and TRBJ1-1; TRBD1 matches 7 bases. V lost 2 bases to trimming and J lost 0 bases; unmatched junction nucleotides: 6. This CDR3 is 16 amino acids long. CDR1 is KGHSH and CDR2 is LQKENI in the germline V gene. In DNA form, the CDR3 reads TGTGCCAGCTCACCAGAGACAGGGAACCTGAACACTGAAGCTTTCTTT. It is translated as CASSPETGNLNTEAFF.

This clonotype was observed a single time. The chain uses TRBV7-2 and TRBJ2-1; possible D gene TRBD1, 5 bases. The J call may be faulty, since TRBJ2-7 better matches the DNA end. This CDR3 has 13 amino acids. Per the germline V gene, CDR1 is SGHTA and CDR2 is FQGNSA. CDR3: CASSLVGRNEQYF. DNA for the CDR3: TGTGCCAGCAGCTTAGTGGGGCGAAACGAGCAGTACTTC.

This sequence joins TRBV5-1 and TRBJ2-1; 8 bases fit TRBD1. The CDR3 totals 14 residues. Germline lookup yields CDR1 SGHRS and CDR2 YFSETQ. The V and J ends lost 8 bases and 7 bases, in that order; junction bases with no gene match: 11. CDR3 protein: CASRTGSEGNEQFF. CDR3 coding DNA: TGCGCCAGTCGGACAGGGTCAGAAGGGAATGAGCAGTTCTTC. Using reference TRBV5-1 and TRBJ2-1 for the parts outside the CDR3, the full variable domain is KAGVTQTPRYLIKTRGQQVTLSCSPISGHRSVSWYQQTPGQGLQFLFEYFSETQRNKGNFPGRFSGRQFSNSRSEMNVSTLELGDSALYLCASRTGSEGNEQFFGPGTRLTVL.

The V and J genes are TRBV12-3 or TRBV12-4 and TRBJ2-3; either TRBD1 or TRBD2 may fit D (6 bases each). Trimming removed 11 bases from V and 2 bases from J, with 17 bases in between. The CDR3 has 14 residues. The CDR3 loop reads CASGGGYSTDTQYF. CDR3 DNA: TGTGCCTCCGGAGGGGGATATTCCACAGATACGCAGTATTTT.

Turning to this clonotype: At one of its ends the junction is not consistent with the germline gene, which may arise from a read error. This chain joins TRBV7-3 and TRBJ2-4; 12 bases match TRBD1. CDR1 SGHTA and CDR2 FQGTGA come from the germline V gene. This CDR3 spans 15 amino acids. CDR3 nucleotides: TGTGCCAGCAGCATGGGGACAGGGGGCACAGACACTCAGTATTTC. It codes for CASSMGTGGTDTQYF.

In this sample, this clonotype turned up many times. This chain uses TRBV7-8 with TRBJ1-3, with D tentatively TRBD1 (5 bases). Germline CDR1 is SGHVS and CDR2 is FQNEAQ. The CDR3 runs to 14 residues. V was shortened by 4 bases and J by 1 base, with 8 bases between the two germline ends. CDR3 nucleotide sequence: TGTGCCAGCAGCTGGGGGTTGTCTGGAAACACCATATATTTT. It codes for CASSWGLSGNTIYF.

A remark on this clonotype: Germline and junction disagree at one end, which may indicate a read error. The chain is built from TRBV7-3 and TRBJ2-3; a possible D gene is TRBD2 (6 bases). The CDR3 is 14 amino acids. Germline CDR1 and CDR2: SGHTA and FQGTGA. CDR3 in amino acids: CASSLPAEGARQYF. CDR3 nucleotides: TGTGCCAGCAGCCTCCCCGCGGAGGGCGCGCGCCAGTATTTC.

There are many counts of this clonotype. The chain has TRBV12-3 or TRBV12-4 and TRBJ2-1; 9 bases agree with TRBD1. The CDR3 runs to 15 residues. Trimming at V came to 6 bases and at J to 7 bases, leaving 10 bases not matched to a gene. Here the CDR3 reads CASSPRDREGNEQFF. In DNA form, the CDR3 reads TGTGCCAGCAGCCCCCGGGACAGGGAGGGAAATGAGCAGTTCTTC.

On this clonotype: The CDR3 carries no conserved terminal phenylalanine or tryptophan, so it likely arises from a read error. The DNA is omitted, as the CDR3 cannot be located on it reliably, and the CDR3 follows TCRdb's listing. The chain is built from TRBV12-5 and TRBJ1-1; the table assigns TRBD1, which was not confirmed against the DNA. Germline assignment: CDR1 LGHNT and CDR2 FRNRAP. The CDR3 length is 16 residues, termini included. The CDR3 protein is CASKPGQPKRPSTSGQ.

In DNA form, the CDR3 reads TGTGCCAGCAGCTTAAGTCTAGCGGGAACAGAGACGCAGTTTTTT. It yields the protein CASSLSLAGTETQFF. The gene calls are TRBV7-3 and TRBJ2-2, with 9 bases identical to TRBD2. The ends lost 1 base at V and 16 bases at J; junction bases unmatched: 13. Germline V CDR1 and CDR2: SGHTA, FQGTGA. The CDR3 runs to 15 residues.